The clone carrying this TCR beta chain was seen just once. Other DNA sequences in this sample translate to the same CDR3. This sample was included in a study of blood T cell repertoires in COVID-19. The CDR3 extends over 14 amino acids. Looked up from germline, CDR1 is SGDLS and CDR2 is YYNGEE. V shed 0 bases, J shed 4 bases, and the junction held 0 bases outside the gene matches. Living in about two dozen US areas, the participants were between 18 and 89 years of age. The repertoire was sequenced with immunoSEQ multiplex PCR; TCRdb's copy has only in-frame clones and lacks some. The table has approximately 140,000 clones, 84% seen once.

This sequence joins TRBV9 and TRBJ2-7; 11 positions agree with TRBD2. The sample consisted of PBMCs or T cells enriched from blood (not recorded which). This TCR was sampled from a man aged 40-55 years with acute COVID-19. CDR3 sequence reads: CASSVGTSGYEQYF. CDR3 coding DNA: TGTGCCAGCAGCGTAGGGACTAGCGGGTACGAGCAGTACTTC. Looking up the rest from reference TRBV9 and TRBJ2-7 gives the full variable domain: DSGVTQTPKHLITATGQRVTLRCSPRSGDLSVYWYQQSLDQGLQFLIQYYNGEERAKGNILERFSAQQFPDLHSELNLSSLELGDSALYFCASSVGTSGYEQYFGPGTRLTVT.